This T cell receptor beta chain was observed in a study of T cells after yellow fever vaccination. TCRdb re-called the 5' RACE reads through MiXCR, storing one row per CDR3 protein. This table holds 500,000 to 650,000 distinct CDR3 sequences, approximately 16% found once. V lost 4 bases and J lost 5, with 17 bases in between. The CDR3 length is 15 residues. Germline lookup yields CDR1 SEHNR and CDR2 FQNEAQ (reference sequence). This clonotype was counted ten times or more. V usage is TRBV7-9 and J usage is TRBJ1-2; maybe TRBD1 (6 bases). The receptor's source is a man aged 18 to 30 who received the YFV17D yellow fever vaccine. The sample in question was PBMCs, obtained 5 days after the first yellow fever vaccination. The CDR3 nucleotides are TGTGCCAGCAGCTCAGTGGTGGCAGGGGCATATGGCTACACCTTC. Translated, it gives CASSSVVAGAYGYTF.